This record looks at one T cell receptor beta chain sequence and its context. Unique molecular identifiers featured in how the TCRbeta library was prepared. Each CDR3 protein is one row after TCRdb ran MiXCR on the PCR reads. This table has about 1,000,000 distinct CDR3 sequences, roughly 29% appearing once. This specimen belongs to a study of T-cell reconstitution after alpha-beta-depleted transplantation in children. CDR1 is SGHTA, CDR2 FQGNSA, per germline. The CDR3 is 13 residues long. Trimming cost V 1 base and J 6 bases; bases outside gene matches: 2. The sequences come from PBMCs, mostly from graft donor cells, collected 360 days after TCRalphabeta/CD19-depleted stem cell transplant. This sequence joins TRBV7-2 and TRBJ2-7; the match to TRBD1 covers 8 bases. This clonotype was sampled from a boy younger than two who had a stem cell transplant for SCID, so the T cells may come from the graft donor. CDR3 bases: TGTGCCAGCAGCTTAGGACAGGGGTTCGAGCAGTACTTC. Amino acid sequence: CASSLGQGFEQYF. Drawing the rest from reference TRBV7-2 and TRBJ2-7, the complete variable domain is GAGVSQSPSNKVTEKGKDVELRCDPISGHTALYWYRQSLGQGLEFLIYFQGNSAPDKSGLPSDRFSAERTGGSVSTLTIQRTQQEDSAVYLCASSLGQGFEQYFGPGTRLTVT.